This T cell receptor beta chain was identified during a study of cytomegalovirus exposure and HLA in healthy donors. Overall study results and limits: V- and J-gene trimming of TCR beta was linked (in a later analysis) to a missense DCLRE1C variant. It was assumed in the presence/absence analyses that sequencing depth was roughly uniform across donors. A previous analysis found most TCR beta V segments productive roughly 87% or roughly 30% of the time. TCR beta sequences reportedly predicted the HLA-A and HLA-B alleles of most subjects accurately.

Points on this clone: Its antigen remains unidentified.

Primers included in the PCR were 60 Vbeta and 13 Jbeta primers. Assay used: immunoSEQ multiplex PCR; TCRdb lists only in-frame clones, some missing. The profile shows over 130,000 clones, roughly 80% of them singletons. The CDR3 contains 15 residues. Germline lookup yields CDR1 MDHEN and CDR2 SYDVKM. J was trimmed by 5 bases and V by 7 bases; bases with no gene match: 11. This receptor was obtained from a human donor in good health. This rearrangement joins TRBV28 to TRBJ2-5, with 9 bases lining up with TRBD1. Material for sequencing was PBMCs. CDR3 sequence: CASIGGGQGKETQYF. The CDR3 nucleotides are TGTGCCAGCATCGGAGGGGGACAGGGCAAGGAGACCCAGTACTTC.